Listed here is a single TCR beta chain. Its antigen is undetermined. This sample was taken from a study of cytomegalovirus exposure and HLA in healthy donors. Overall study context: Earlier findings included some 120 million unique TCR beta sequences obtained from 150 million to 200 million T cells.

Study-wide results and limits: Analyzed later, most CMV-associated TCR beta chains appeared HLA-restricted. About 87% or about 30% of the time was how often most TCR beta V segments were productive, according to an earlier analysis. CMV serostatus was the sole immune exposure information available.

PCR employed 60 Vbeta and 13 Jbeta primers. Generated by immunoSEQ multiplex PCR, the TCRdb table keeps only in-frame clones and is missing some. The sample data list approximately 40,000 clones. The CDR3 has 15 residues. The germline V gene has CDR1 MNHNY and CDR2 SVGAGI (reference sequence). V trimming: 2 bases; J trimming: 3 bases; junction bases outside the gene matches: 4. This sequence joins TRBV6-6 and TRBJ2-7, with 10 bases fitting TRBD1. Material: PBMCs. This TCR derives from a woman in her twenties or thirties in good health and CMV-seronegative. The CDR3 region is CASSYGTGVVYEQYF. As DNA, the CDR3 is TGTGCCAGCAGTTACGGGACAGGGGTCGTCTACGAGCAGTACTTC.